This entry lists 31 T cell receptor beta chains sequenced from one sample in a study of cytomegalovirus exposure and HLA in healthy donors. This PCR relied on a set of 60 Vbeta primers and 13 Jbeta primers. Measured with immunoSEQ multiplex PCR; TCRdb has only the in-frame clones, and not every one. The sample has roughly 150,000 clones, roughly 80% seen once. The material sequenced was PBMCs. The source is a woman between 40 and 50 years old in good health and CMV-seropositive.

This chain uses TRBV9 with TRBJ2-3; TRBD2 is a possible D gene (6 bases). The CDR3 loop spans 15 amino acids. Trimming cost V 2 bases and J 3 bases, with 13 bases left between them. Germline V gene data show CDR1 as SGDLS and CDR2 as YYNGEE. CDR3 sequence (DNA): TGTGCCAGCAGCGTGTCGGGAGCGAGGACAGATACGCAGTATTTT. It encodes CASSVSGARTDTQYF.

The J gene is TRBJ2-2, the V gene TRBV28, with TRBD1 matching over 7 bases. Germline V CDR1 and CDR2: MDHEN, SYDVKM. This CDR3 region has 13 residues. V lost 10 bases, J lost 6 bases, and 8 bases stayed unmatched. The DNA of the CDR3 is TGTGCCACCCTTGGGACAGCCCCCGGGGAGCTGTTTTTT. It is translated as CATLGTAPGELFF.

The chain couples TRBV7-9 to TRBJ1-4, with D possibly being TRBD1 (5 bases). The ends were cut back, 0 bases at V and 10 bases at J, with 12 bases in the middle. The CDR3 contains 14 residues. CDR1 is SEHNR, CDR2 FQNEAQ, per germline (reference sequence). The CDR3, as DNA: TGTGCCAGCAGCTTAGCAGAACAGGCCGTAAAACTGTTTTTT. This codes for CASSLAEQAVKLFF.

V gene TRBV19 combines with J gene TRBJ2-1; 9 bases fit TRBD1. CDR3 length equals 14 residues. The V segment lost 7 bases and the J segment 8 bases; nucleotides outside the gene matches: 9. Germline-derived CDR1 and CDR2 are LNHDA and SQIVND (reference sequence). Here the CDR3 reads CASMSGQGGDEQFF. The CDR3 coding sequence is TGTGCCAGTATGTCGGGACAGGGAGGGGATGAGCAGTTCTTC.

This rearrangement joins TRBV5-4 to TRBJ2-7, with 9 bases matching TRBD1. The length of the CDR3 is 14 residues. Germline values: CDR1 SGHNT, CDR2 YYREEE (reference sequence). Unmatched junction bases numbered 8, after V lost 5 bases and J lost 5 bases. The CDR3 DNA follows: TGTGCCAGCAGTTCCGGGACAGGGAAAAACGAGCAGTACTTC. Its translation: CASSSGTGKNEQYF.

This clone has just a few counts. The chain recombines TRBV7-9 with TRBJ2-7, with 7 bases aligning to TRBD2. CDR1 is SEHNR and CDR2 is FQNEAQ in the germline V gene (reference sequence). V gave up 8 bases and J gave up 0 bases; unmatched junction bases: 7. This CDR3 contains 14 residues. CDR3: CASGSRGDSYEQYF. The CDR3 bases are TGTGCCAGCGGGTCCCGGGGGGACTCCTACGAGCAGTACTTC.

This rearrangement joins TRBV10-1 to TRBJ2-3; D is undetermined. Germline CDR1 is WNHNN and CDR2 is SYGVQD (reference sequence). The CDR3 loop spans 15 amino acids. Between the trimmed V and J ends, which lost 3 bases and 4 bases, there was a span of 14 bases. The DNA of the CDR3 is TGCGCCAGCAGTGAAAACAGTCAATCTCCAGATACGCAGTATTTT. Protein product: CASSENSQSPDTQYF.

The V and J genes are TRBV7-8 and TRBJ2-5; a possible D gene is TRBD2 (5 bases). Germline values: CDR1 SGHVS, CDR2 FQNEAQ. This CDR3 is 15 amino acids long. V dropped 6 bases and J dropped 1 base, with 15 bases sitting between them. The CDR3 DNA is TGTGCCAGCAGTCATGAGGGCCCGCCCCAAGAGACCCAGTACTTC. Amino acids: CASSHEGPPQETQYF.

Turning to this clone: The conserved phenylalanine or tryptophan is not found at the CDR3 terminus, so this likely reflects a read error. V and J are TRBV6-5 and TRBJ1-1; tentative D call: TRBD1 (6 bases). Germline loops: CDR1 MNHEY, CDR2 SVGAGI. Deletions cut 8 bases from V and 3 bases from J, with 16 bases between. This CDR3 region has 14 residues. The CDR3 coding sequence is TGTGCCAGCGCGTTACAGGGCCCTCACACTGAAGCTTTCCTT. Its translation: CASALQGPHTEAFL.

V gene TRBV5-1 combines with J gene TRBJ1-6; D call uncertain. V was clipped by 0 bases and J by 13 bases, with 17 bases between them. Per the germline V gene, CDR1 is SGHRS and CDR2 is YFSETQ. This CDR3 has 15 amino acids. This CDR3 reads CASSLGQEGVDPLHF. CDR3 coding DNA: TGCGCCAGCAGCTTGGGTCAGGAGGGAGTGGACCCCCTCCACTTT.

The genes are TRBV6-5 and TRBJ1-3; D not certain. Germline V lookup: CDR1 MNHEY, CDR2 SVGAGI. The V end was cut by 2 bases, the J end by 0 bases, with 8 bases between. CDR3 length: 15 amino acids. The chain's CDR3 is CASSYSSLSGNTIYF. The CDR3 DNA is TGTGCCAGCAGTTACAGTAGTCTCTCTGGAAACACCATATATTTT.

There are a few counts of this clone. The chain links TRBV5-4 to TRBJ2-1; D is unclear. V was cut by 0 bases and J by 9 bases, with 7 bases left in between. This CDR3 comprises 12 residues. Germline assignment: CDR1 SGHNT and CDR2 YYREEE (reference sequence). The CDR3 DNA reads as TGTGCCAGCAGCTTGGATGCCGGTGAGCAGTTCTTC. Residues: CASSLDAGEQFF.

This sequence joins TRBV7-2 and TRBJ2-1, with 12 positions matching TRBD2. V was pared by 5 bases and J by 5 bases, with 4 bases of the junction left unmatched. The V gene's germline CDR1 is SGHTA and CDR2 FQGNSA. This CDR3 contains 15 residues. The CDR3 sequence: CASSATSGRNNEQFF. The CDR3, as DNA: TGTGCCAGCAGCGCTACTAGCGGGAGGAACAATGAGCAGTTCTTC.

The rearrangement uses TRBV2 and TRBJ2-7; D gene uncertain. Germline assignment: CDR1 SNHLY and CDR2 FYNNEI. The V gene lost 6 bases and the J gene lost 9 bases, with 9 bases spanning the gap. The CDR3 contains 10 residues. The CDR3 protein is CASRQLVQYF. CDR3 nucleotide sequence: TGTGCCAGCAGACAGTTAGTGCAGTACTTC. The full variable domain, its missing parts supplied by reference TRBV2 and TRBJ2-7, is EPEVTQTPSHQVTQMGQEVILRCVPISNHLYFYWYRQILGQKVEFLVSFYNNEISEKSEIFDDQFSVERPDGSNFTLKIRSTKLEDSAMYFCASRQLVQYFGPGTRLTVT.

This rearrangement joins TRBV28 to TRBJ1-3; D call uncertain. This CDR3 spans 15 amino acids. Germline CDR1 and CDR2: MDHEN and SYDVKM. V was cut by 3 bases and J by 3 bases, with 12 bases left in between. CDR3 nucleotides: TGTGCCAGCAGTTTGCGGCCAGGAGGTGGAAACACCATATATTTT. Its translation: CASSLRPGGGNTIYF.

This chain links TRBV15 with TRBJ2-1, with D possibly TRBD2 on 5 matching bases. The germline V gene has CDR1 LNHNV and CDR2 YYDKDF (reference sequence). Trimming removed 0 bases at V and 0 bases at J, with 6 bases between. CDR3 size: 15 residues. CDR3 sequence: CATSREAGSYNEQFF. CDR3 nucleotides: TGTGCCACCAGCAGAGAGGCGGGCTCCTACAATGAGCAGTTCTTC. Full variable domain (rest looked up from reference TRBV15 and TRBJ2-1): DAMVIQNPRYQVTQFGKPVTLSCSQTLNHNVMYWYQQKSSQAPKLLFHYYDKDFNNEADTPDNFQSRRPNTSFCFLDIRSPGLGDTAMYLCATSREAGSYNEQFFGPGTRLTVL.

The chain employs TRBV28 and TRBJ2-1; 8 positions match TRBD2. CDR1 is MDHEN, CDR2 SYDVKM, per germline. Trimming removed 3 bases from V and 4 bases from J; junction bases left unmatched: 5. This CDR3 is 15 amino acids long. The CDR3, as DNA: TGTGCCAGCAGTTTGCTAGCGGGTGAATACAATGAGCAGTTCTTC. Amino acids: CASSLLAGEYNEQFF.

A few counts support this clone. V usage is TRBV6-4 and J usage is TRBJ1-1; 7 bases fit TRBD1. CDR1 MRHNA and CDR2 SNTAGT come from the germline V gene. This CDR3 has 11 residues. Trimming at V came to 8 bases and at J to 7 bases, leaving 4 bases not matched to a gene. CDR3 DNA: TGTGCCAGCCGCAGGGGGTATGAAGCTTTCTTT. It specifies CASRRGYEAFF.

This chain connects TRBV6-5 to TRBJ2-7, with a possible D match to TRBD2 (5 bases). The V gene's germline CDR1 is MNHEY and CDR2 SVGAGI. V was clipped by 6 bases and J by 2 bases, with 8 bases between them. CDR3 length: 12 residues. The CDR3 bases are TGTGCCAGCAGGGACGGGGCCTACGAGCAGTACTTC. It encodes CASRDGAYEQYF.

The chain has TRBV25-1 and TRBJ1-1; TRBD1 is a possible D gene (6 bases). CDR3 length: 14 amino acids. The V gene's germline CDR1 is MGHDK and CDR2 SYGVNS. V lost 3 bases, J lost 4 bases, and 12 bases lay in between. The CDR3 sequence: CASSDNRVGTEAFF. CDR3 DNA sequence: TGTGCCAGCAGTGATAACAGGGTTGGCACTGAAGCTTTCTTT.

The rearrangement links TRBV4-3 to TRBJ2-1; TRBD1 is a possible D gene (5 bases). Trimming left V 0 bases short and J 2 bases short, with 11 bases between. Germline V gene data show CDR1 as LGHNA and CDR2 as YSLEER. The length of the CDR3 is 16 residues. In nucleotides, the CDR3 is TGCGCCAGCAGCCAAGATGAAAGGGGTCCCTACAATGAGCAGTTCTTC. Residues: CASSQDERGPYNEQFF.

This CDR3 is CASSPRGVQETQYF. DNA of the CDR3: TGTGCCAGCAGCCCAAGGGGCGTCCAAGAGACCCAGTACTTC. The chain recombines TRBV13 with TRBJ2-5, with TRBD1 as a possible D gene (5 bases). Germline CDR1 reads PRHDT; CDR2 reads FYEKMQ (reference sequence). The CDR3 sequence is 14 residues long. The V end was cut by 5 bases, the J end by 1 base, with 11 bases between.

This chain uses TRBV30 with TRBJ1-3; D not certain. Germline CDR1 GTSNPN, CDR2 SVGIG (reference sequence). Trimming stripped 0 bases from V and 3 bases from J, with 6 bases between. CDR3 length equals 13 residues. CDR3 sequence (DNA): TGTGCCTGGAGTGTACTATTTGGAAACACCATATATTTT. Its translation is CAWSVLFGNTIYF. The full variable domain, rest sourced from reference TRBV30 and TRBJ1-3, is SQTIHQWPATLVQPVGSPLSLECTVEGTSNPNLYWYRQAAGRGLQLLFYSVGIGQISSEVPQNLSASRPQDRQFILSSKKLLLSDSGFYLCAWSVLFGNTIYFGEGSWLTVV.

The gene calls are TRBV6-6 and TRBJ2-7, with 11 bases lining up with TRBD1. Germline CDR1 and CDR2: MNHNY and SVGAGI (reference sequence). The CDR3 has 15 amino acids. The CDR3 spells CASSYGSGTGGQPEV. The CDR3 region has the DNA TGTGCCAGCAGTTACGGCTCCGGGACAGGGGGTCAACCGGAGGTC.

The V and J genes are TRBV14 and TRBJ2-2, with D hard to call. The CDR3 length is 14 residues. The germline V gene has CDR1 SGHDN and CDR2 FVKESK. Trimming pared 4 bases from V and 2 bases from J, leaving 8 bases between. The CDR3 coding sequence is TGTGCCAGCAGCCTTTCTCGTAACACCGGGGAGCTGTTTTTT. Translating it yields CASSLSRNTGELFF.

CDR3 loop: CASSLVGDTEAFF. The CDR3 DNA sequence: TGTGCCAGCAGTTTAGTCGGAGACACTGAAGCTTTCTTT. The rearrangement uses TRBV28 and TRBJ1-1; D remains unclear. The CDR3 has 13 amino acids. V was cut by 2 bases and J by 3 bases, with 7 bases left in between. The germline V gene has CDR1 MDHEN and CDR2 SYDVKM.

The V call is TRBV7-8, the J call TRBJ1-3, with 7 bases lining up with TRBD1. The V gene end was trimmed by 5 bases and the J gene end by 6 bases; junction bases not matched to a gene: 4. Germline loops: CDR1 SGHVS, CDR2 FQNEAQ. The CDR3 contains 13 residues. The DNA of the CDR3 is TGTGCCAGCAGCCCCGAGGGGGCAAACACCATATATTTT. It yields the protein CASSPEGANTIYF.

The V call is TRBV2, the J call TRBJ2-5; the D gene is possibly TRBD1 (6 bases). V was shortened by 3 bases and J by 0 bases, with 11 bases between the two germline ends. Looked up from germline, CDR1 is SNHLY and CDR2 is FYNNEI. This CDR3 comprises 15 residues. The CDR3 DNA reads TGTGCCAGCAGTGATGGCGGACAGTACCAAGAGACCCAGTACTTC. It is translated as CASSDGGQYQETQYF.

The rearrangement uses TRBV11-1 and TRBJ2-2; 7 bases line up with TRBD2. This CDR3 region has 16 residues. The germline gives CDR1 SGHAT, CDR2 FQDESV (reference sequence). The V segment lost 5 bases and the J segment 5 bases; nucleotides outside the gene matches: 11. The CDR3 coding sequence is TGTGCCAGCAGCCGAAGGGGTCAGGGAGGGACCGGGGAGCTGTTTTTT. Its translation: CASSRRGQGGTGELFF.

The gene calls are TRBV27 and TRBJ2-5; TRBD1 matches at 7 bases. TRBJ2-7 explains the end of the DNA better; the J call may be wrong. Germline loops: CDR1 MNHEY, CDR2 SMNVEV (reference sequence). The CDR3 covers 13 residues. Here the CDR3 reads CASSVGTAYEQYF. Here the CDR3 DNA reads TGTGCCAGCAGTGTGGGGACAGCCTACGAGCAGTACTTC.

The gene calls are TRBV27 and TRBJ2-1; 9 bases map to TRBD2. J lost 7 bases, V lost 2 bases, and 6 bases had no gene match. Germline V gene sequence: CDR1 MNHEY, CDR2 SMNVEV (reference sequence). The CDR3 consists of 15 residues. CDR3 sequence reads: CASSLQAGGGNEQFF. The CDR3 DNA follows: TGTGCCAGCAGTTTACAAGCGGGAGGCGGTAATGAGCAGTTCTTC.